This section outlines one T cell receptor (beta chain) sequence together with its context. Other DNA sequences in this sample translate to the same CDR3. The CDR3 runs 13 residues. Per germline, CDR1 SGHAT and CDR2 FQNNGV. The V end was cut by 0 bases, the J end by 5 bases, with 5 bases between. Libraries were prepared by immunoSEQ multiplex PCR; TCRdb keeps only in-frame clonotypes and omits some of them. Among more than 300,000 clones listed, 89% were seen once. These data come from a study of blood T cell repertoires in COVID-19. About the research overall: Some COVID-19 samples were acute and others convalescent; all came from the United States, Italy and Spain. Sources were T cells, B-cell-depleted T cells, or PBMCs; the material itself was cDNA or gDNA.

The rearrangement uses TRBV11-2 and TRBJ1-5; no clear D. Sequenced input: peripheral blood. This clonotype was obtained from a man aged 18-30 years who had recovered from COVID-19. The CDR3 coding sequence is TGTGCCAGCAGCTTAGACTCCGATCAGCCCCAGCATTTT. Translated, it gives CASSLDSDQPQHF.